This T cell receptor (beta chain) derives from a study of blood T cells in healthy people across ages. General study results and limits: Considered underestimates were the diversity estimates obtained from one million T cells. PBMC samples, being unsorted, prevented any conclusive comparison of naive and antigen-experienced cells.

The use of a sample-barcoded 5' primer and a J-beta primer mix characterized a second PCR of about 7 to 12 cycles. TCRdb reprocessed the 5' RACE reads via MiXCR and lists one record per CDR3 protein. The sample comprises about 970,000 distinct CDR3 sequences, just over 50% of which are singletons, and about 22% rests with the top ten. This clonotype was seen only a few times. Its antigen is currently unknown. The sequencing input was blood. This receptor was identified in a woman aged 55-69 years in good health.

The CDR3 loop is CASSEAGAASSGANVLTF. CDR3 DNA: TGTGCCAGCAGCGAAGCAGGGGCCGCTAGCTCTGGGGCCAACGTCCTGACTTTC. The chain recombines TRBV13 with TRBJ2-6; possible D gene TRBD1, 6 bases. The V end lost 5 bases, the J end lost 0 bases, and 17 bases lay between the germline ends. There are 18 residues in the CDR3. Germline loops: CDR1 PRHDT, CDR2 FYEKMQ (reference sequence).